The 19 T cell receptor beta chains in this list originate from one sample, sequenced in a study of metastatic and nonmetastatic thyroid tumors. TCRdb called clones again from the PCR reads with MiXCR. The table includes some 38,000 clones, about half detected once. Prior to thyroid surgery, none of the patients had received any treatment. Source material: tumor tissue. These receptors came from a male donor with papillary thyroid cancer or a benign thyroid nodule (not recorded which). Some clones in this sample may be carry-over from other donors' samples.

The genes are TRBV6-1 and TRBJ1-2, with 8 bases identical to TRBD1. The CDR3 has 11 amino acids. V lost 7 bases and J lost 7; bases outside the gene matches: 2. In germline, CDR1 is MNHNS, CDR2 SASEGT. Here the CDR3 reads CASTGGSGYTF. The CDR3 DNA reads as TGTGCCAGCACAGGGGGCAGTGGCTACACCTTC.

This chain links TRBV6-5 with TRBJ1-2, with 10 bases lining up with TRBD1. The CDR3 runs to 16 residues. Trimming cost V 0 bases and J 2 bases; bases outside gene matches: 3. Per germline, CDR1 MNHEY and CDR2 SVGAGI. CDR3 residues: CASSYSRTGGNYGYTF. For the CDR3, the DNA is TGTGCCAGCAGTTACTCGAGGACAGGGGGAAACTATGGCTACACCTTC.

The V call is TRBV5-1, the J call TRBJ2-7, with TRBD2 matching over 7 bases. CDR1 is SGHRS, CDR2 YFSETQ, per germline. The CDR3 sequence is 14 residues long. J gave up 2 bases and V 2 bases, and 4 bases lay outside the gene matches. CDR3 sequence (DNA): TGCGCCAGCAGCTTTTTTGGGGGGGCCTACGAGCAGTACTTC. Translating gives CASSFFGGAYEQYF.

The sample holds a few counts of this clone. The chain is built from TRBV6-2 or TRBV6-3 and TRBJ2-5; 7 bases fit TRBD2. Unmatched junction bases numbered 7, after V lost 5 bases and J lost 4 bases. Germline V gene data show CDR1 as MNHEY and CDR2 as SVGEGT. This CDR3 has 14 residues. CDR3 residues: CASSGGEEGETQYF. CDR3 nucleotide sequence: TGTGCCAGCAGTGGGGGGGAAGAGGGAGAGACCCAGTACTTC.

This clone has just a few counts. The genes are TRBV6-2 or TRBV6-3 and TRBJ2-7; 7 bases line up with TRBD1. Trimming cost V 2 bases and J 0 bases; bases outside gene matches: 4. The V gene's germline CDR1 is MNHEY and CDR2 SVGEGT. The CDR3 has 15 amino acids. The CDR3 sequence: CASSYPRDSSYEQYF. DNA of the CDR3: TGTGCCAGCAGTTACCCAAGGGACAGCTCCTACGAGCAGTACTTC.

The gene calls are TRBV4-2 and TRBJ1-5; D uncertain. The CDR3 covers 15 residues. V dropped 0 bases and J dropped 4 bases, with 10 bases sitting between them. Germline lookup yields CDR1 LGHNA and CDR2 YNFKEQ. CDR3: CASSQDEGRNQPQHF. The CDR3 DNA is TGTGCCAGCAGCCAAGATGAAGGGCGGAATCAGCCCCAGCATTTT.

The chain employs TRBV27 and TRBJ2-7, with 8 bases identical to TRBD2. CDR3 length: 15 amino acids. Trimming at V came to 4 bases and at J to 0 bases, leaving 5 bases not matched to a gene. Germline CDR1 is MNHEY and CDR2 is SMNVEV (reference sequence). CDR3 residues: CASSSGRGGSYEQYF. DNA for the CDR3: TGTGCCAGCAGTTCCGGGAGGGGCGGCTCCTACGAGCAGTACTTC.

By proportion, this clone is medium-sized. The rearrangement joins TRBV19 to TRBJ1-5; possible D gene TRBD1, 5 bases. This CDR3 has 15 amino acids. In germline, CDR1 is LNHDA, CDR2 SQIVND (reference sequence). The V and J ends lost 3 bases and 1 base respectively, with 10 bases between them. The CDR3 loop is CASSITGGSNQPQHF. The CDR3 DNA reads TGTGCCAGTAGTATTACCGGGGGAAGCAATCAGCCCCAGCATTTT.

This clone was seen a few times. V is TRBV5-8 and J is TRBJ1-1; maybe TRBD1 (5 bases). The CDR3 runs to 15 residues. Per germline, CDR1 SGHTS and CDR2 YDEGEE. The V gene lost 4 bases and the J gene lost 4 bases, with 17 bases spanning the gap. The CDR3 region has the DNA TGTGCCAGCAGCGTAAACCTCAGGGATGGCACTGAAGCTTTCTTT. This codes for CASSVNLRDGTEAFF.

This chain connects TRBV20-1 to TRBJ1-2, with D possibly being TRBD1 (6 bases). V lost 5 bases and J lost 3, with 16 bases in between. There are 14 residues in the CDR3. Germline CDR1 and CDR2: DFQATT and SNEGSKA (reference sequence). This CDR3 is CSAEDSLSYYGYTF. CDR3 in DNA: TGCAGTGCTGAGGACAGTTTGTCGTACTATGGCTACACCTTC.

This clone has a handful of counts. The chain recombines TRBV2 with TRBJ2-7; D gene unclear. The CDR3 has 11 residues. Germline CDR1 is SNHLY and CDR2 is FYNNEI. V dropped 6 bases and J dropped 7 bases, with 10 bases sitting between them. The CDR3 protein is CASRVFEEQYF. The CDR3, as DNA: TGTGCCAGCAGGGTTTTCGAAGAGCAGTACTTC.

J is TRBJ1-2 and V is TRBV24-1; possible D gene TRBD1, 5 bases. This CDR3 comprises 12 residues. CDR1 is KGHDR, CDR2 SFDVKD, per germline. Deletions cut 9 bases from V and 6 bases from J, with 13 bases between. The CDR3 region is CATRGREDGYTF. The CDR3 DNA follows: TGTGCCACCCGGGGACGGGAAGATGGCTACACCTTC.

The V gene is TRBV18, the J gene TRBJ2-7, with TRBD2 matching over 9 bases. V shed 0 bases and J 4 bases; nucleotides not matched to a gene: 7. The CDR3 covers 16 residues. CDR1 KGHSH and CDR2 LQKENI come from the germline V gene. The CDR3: CASSPPSSGARYEQYF. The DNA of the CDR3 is TGTGCCAGCTCACCACCGTCTAGCGGGGCGCGTTACGAGCAGTACTTC.

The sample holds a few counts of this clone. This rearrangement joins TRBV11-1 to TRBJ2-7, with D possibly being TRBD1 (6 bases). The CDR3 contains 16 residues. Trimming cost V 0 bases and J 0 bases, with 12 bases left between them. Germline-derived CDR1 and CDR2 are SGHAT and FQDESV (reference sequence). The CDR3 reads CASSLATGSVSYEQYF. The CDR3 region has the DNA TGTGCCAGCAGCTTAGCGACAGGATCGGTCTCCTACGAGCAGTACTTC.

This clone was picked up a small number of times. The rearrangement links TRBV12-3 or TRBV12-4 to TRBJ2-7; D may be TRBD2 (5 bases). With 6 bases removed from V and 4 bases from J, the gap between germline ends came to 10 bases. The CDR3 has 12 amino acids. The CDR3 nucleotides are TGTGCCAGCAGCGACGGGATGTACGAGCAGTACTTC. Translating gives CASSDGMYEQYF.

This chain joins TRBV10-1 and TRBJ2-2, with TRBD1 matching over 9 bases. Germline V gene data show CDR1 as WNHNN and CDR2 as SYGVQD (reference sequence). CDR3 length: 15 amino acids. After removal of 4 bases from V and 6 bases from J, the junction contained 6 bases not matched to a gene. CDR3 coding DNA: TGCGCCAGCAGTGTACAGGGGGCAGGGCCCGGGGAGCTGTTTTTT. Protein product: CASSVQGAGPGELFF.

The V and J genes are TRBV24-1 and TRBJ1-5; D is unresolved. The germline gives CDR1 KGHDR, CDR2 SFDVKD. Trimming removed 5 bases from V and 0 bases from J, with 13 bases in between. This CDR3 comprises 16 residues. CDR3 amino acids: CATSGPIGRSNQPQHF. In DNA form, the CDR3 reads TGTGCCACCAGTGGACCAATCGGTCGTAGCAATCAGCCCCAGCATTTT.

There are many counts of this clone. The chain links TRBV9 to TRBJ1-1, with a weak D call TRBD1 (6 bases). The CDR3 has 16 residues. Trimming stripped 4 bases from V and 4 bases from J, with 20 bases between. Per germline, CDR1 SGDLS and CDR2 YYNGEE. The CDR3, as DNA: TGTGCCAGCAGCCCACAATCAGGGGTGGAGGGCACTGAAGCTTTCTTT. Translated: CASSPQSGVEGTEAFF.

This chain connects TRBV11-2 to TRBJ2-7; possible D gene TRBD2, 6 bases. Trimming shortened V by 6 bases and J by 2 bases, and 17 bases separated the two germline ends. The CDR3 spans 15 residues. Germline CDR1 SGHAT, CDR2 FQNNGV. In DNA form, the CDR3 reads TGTGCCAGCAGTCTAGGGACTCGCAGTGCCTACGAGCAGTACTTC. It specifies CASSLGTRSAYEQYF.